What follows are 26 T cell receptor beta chains derived from one specimen sequenced in a study of OX40 agonist ivuxolimab in advanced cancers. The library was made by the immunoSEQ multiplex PCR assay. What TCRdb holds here is the immuneACCESS table cut down to in-frame rearrangements. Part of the clones is not present; checked against another copy, under half of the missing clones reflect an unresolved V gene, and the others are unexplained. The sample data list around 80,000 clones, and 65% to 90% of these were observed just once. Roughly 3% of the sample is taken by the ten largest. The sample in question was CD4+ or CD8+ T cells sorted from blood, obtained in a trial of the OX40 agonist ivuxolimab. Every receptor here comes from an adult with an advanced solid tumor such as melanoma, head and neck, liver or kidney cancer.

A single count supports this clone. The CDR3 loop is CASGSRQGATYEQYF. CDR3 bases: TGTGCTAGTGGGAGCCGACAGGGGGCGACCTACGAGCAGTACTTC. The chain carries TRBV12-5 and TRBJ2-7; TRBD1 matches at 10 bases. V dropped 6 bases and J dropped 2; count of bases not matched to a gene: 7. Germline CDR1 LGHNT, CDR2 FRNRAP. This CDR3 has 15 residues. The variable domain in full, with the rest retrieved from reference TRBV12-5 and TRBJ2-7, is DARVTQTPRHKVTEMGQEVTMRCQPILGHNTVFWYRQTMMQGLELLAYFRNRAPLDDSGMPKDRFSAEMPDATLATLKIQPSEPRDSAVYFCASGSRQGATYEQYFGPGTRLTVT.

The J gene is TRBJ1-1, the V gene TRBV29-1, with D maybe TRBD1 (5 bases). CDR1 is SQVTM and CDR2 is ANQGSEA in the germline V gene. This CDR3 spans 14 amino acids. V dropped 7 bases and J dropped 0 bases, with 15 bases sitting between them. The CDR3, as DNA: TGCAGCGGGAGGGGCACCTCGATGAACACTGAAGCTTTCTTT. It translates to CSGRGTSMNTEAFF.

This clone occurred once. This chain joins TRBV19 and TRBJ2-5, with D perhaps TRBD1 (6 bases). V lost 6 bases and J lost 4, with 18 bases in between. The CDR3 loop spans 15 amino acids. In germline, CDR1 is LNHDA, CDR2 SQIVND (reference sequence). In DNA, the CDR3 is TGTGCCAGTAGGGCCGGCGACAGGAGGCGAGAGACCCAGTACTTC. It specifies CASRAGDRRRETQYF.

The chain has TRBV27 and TRBJ2-3; 11 bases are a match to TRBD2. Unmatched junction bases numbered 5, after V lost 2 bases and J lost 4 bases. This CDR3 has 16 residues. Germline V gives CDR1 MNHEY, CDR2 SMNVEV (reference sequence). Here the CDR3 reads CASSLIAGGGADTQYF. CDR3 coding DNA: TGTGCCAGCAGTTTAATAGCGGGAGGGGGGGCAGATACGCAGTATTTT.

This rearrangement joins TRBV12-5 to TRBJ2-5; TRBD2 aligns across 7 bases. The CDR3 runs 16 residues. The V gene's germline CDR1 is LGHNT and CDR2 FRNRAP. Trimming at V came to 3 bases and at J to 0 bases, leaving 7 bases not matched to a gene. As DNA, the CDR3 is TGTGCTAGTGGTTTTGGTTATAGCGGGTACCAAGAGACCCAGTACTTC. The encoded protein is CASGFGYSGYQETQYF.

This chain connects TRBV5-1 to TRBJ2-1; 12 positions agree with TRBD2. Germline V lookup: CDR1 SGHRS, CDR2 YFSETQ. V gave up 4 bases and J gave up 8 bases; unmatched junction bases: 10. The CDR3 has 16 amino acids. The CDR3 sequence: CASSRYMGLAGHEQFF. The DNA for the CDR3 is TGCGCCAGCAGCCGATATATGGGACTAGCGGGTCATGAGCAGTTCTTC.

J is TRBJ2-1 and V is TRBV7-2; D remains ambiguous. V was trimmed by 5 bases and J by 10 bases, leaving 9 bases between them. Germline CDR1 SGHTA, CDR2 FQGNSA. The CDR3 is 11 residues long. The CDR3 DNA follows: TGTGCCAGCAGCCTCATAAAGGAGCAGTTCTTC. Protein product: CASSLIKEQFF.

The rearrangement uses TRBV6-1 and TRBJ1-5; D uncertain. The CDR3 contains 15 residues. Germline V gene sequence: CDR1 MNHNS, CDR2 SASEGT. Trimming shortened V by 6 bases and J by 4 bases, and 16 bases separated the two germline ends. The CDR3 DNA follows: TGTGCCAGCAGACACAGAGGGCAGCCTAATCAGCCCCAGCATTTT. Amino acid sequence: CASRHRGQPNQPQHF.

The chain is built from TRBV5-1 and TRBJ1-5; a possible D gene is TRBD1 (6 bases). V was pared by 0 bases and J by 0 bases, with 13 bases between. CDR3 size: 17 residues. Germline V lookup: CDR1 SGHRS, CDR2 YFSETQ. The CDR3 coding sequence is TGCGCCAGCAGCTTGGAGCCCACAGGGCTTAGCAATCAGCCCCAGCATTTT. Amino acid sequence: CASSLEPTGLSNQPQHF.

This chain joins TRBV9 and TRBJ2-2; TRBD2 is a possible D gene (7 bases). The CDR3 length is 16 residues. The germline V gene has CDR1 SGDLS and CDR2 YYNGEE. V lost 5 bases and J 5 bases, leaving 19 bases between the germline ends. This CDR3 is CASSPQGGERTGELFF. CDR3 DNA sequence: TGTGCCAGCAGTCCACAAGGGGGGGAACGTACCGGGGAGCTGTTTTTT.

V gene TRBV9 combines with J gene TRBJ2-7; 9 positions match TRBD1. The ends lost 3 bases at V and 4 bases at J; junction bases unmatched: 5. Germline loops: CDR1 SGDLS, CDR2 YYNGEE. The CDR3 length is 14 residues. This CDR3 is CASSGGQGGYEQYF. The CDR3 DNA sequence: TGTGCCAGCAGCGGGGGACAGGGCGGGTACGAGCAGTACTTC.

The rearrangement links TRBV4-3 to TRBJ1-2, with D tentatively TRBD1 (5 bases). The CDR3 length is 15 residues. V was clipped by 0 bases and J by 3 bases, with 11 bases between them. Germline V gives CDR1 LGHNA, CDR2 YSLEER. The CDR3 is CASSQDLGVDYGYTF. CDR3 DNA: TGCGCCAGCAGCCAAGATCTGGGGGTGGACTATGGCTACACCTTC.

The chain is built from TRBV7-3 and TRBJ2-3, with TRBD1 matching over 8 bases. The CDR3 contains 14 residues. The V gene end was trimmed by 4 bases and the J gene end by 2 bases; junction bases not matched to a gene: 2. Germline CDR1 and CDR2: SGHTA and FQGTGA. Here the CDR3 DNA reads TGTGCCAGCAGCTCGACAGGGGACACAGATACGCAGTATTTT. Its protein is CASSSTGDTDTQYF.

The chain joins TRBV12-5 to TRBJ1-5; 10 bases are a match to TRBD1. Germline CDR1 LGHNT, CDR2 FRNRAP. The CDR3 has 14 amino acids. Unmatched junction bases numbered 0, after V lost 6 bases and J lost 1 base. CDR3 DNA: TGTGCTAGTGGGGGACAGGGGAGCAATCAGCCCCAGCATTTT. Amino acids: CASGGQGSNQPQHF. Complete variable domain (other parts from reference TRBV12-5 and TRBJ1-5): DARVTQTPRHKVTEMGQEVTMRCQPILGHNTVFWYRQTMMQGLELLAYFRNRAPLDDSGMPKDRFSAEMPDATLATLKIQPSEPRDSAVYFCASGGQGSNQPQHFGDGTRLSIL.

The gene calls are TRBV2 and TRBJ2-4, with 8 bases fitting TRBD2. The CDR3 contains 17 residues. The V gene end was trimmed by 7 bases and the J gene end by 0 bases; junction bases not matched to a gene: 11. Germline CDR1 reads SNHLY; CDR2 reads FYNNEI. The CDR3 DNA reads TGTGCCAGCACCACGGGGGGGGCCAATCTAGCCAAAAACATTCAGTACTTC. This encodes CASTTGGANLAKNIQYF.

DNA of the CDR3: TGTGCCACCGCTACCGGGACAGGCTCCTACGAGCAGTACTTC. This sequence encodes CATATGTGSYEQYF. The rearrangement uses TRBV6-1 and TRBJ2-7; 8 bases are shared with TRBD1. Unmatched junction bases numbered 8, after V lost 10 bases and J lost 0 bases. This CDR3 is built from 14 residues. CDR1 and CDR2 (germline): MNHNS, SASEGT.

This clone turned up a few times. This chain joins TRBV27 and TRBJ1-1, with a possible D match to TRBD1 (5 bases). The germline gives CDR1 MNHEY, CDR2 SMNVEV (reference sequence). The CDR3 is 12 residues long. The V end lost 3 bases, the J end lost 10 bases, and 12 bases lay between the germline ends. In nucleotides, the CDR3 is TGTGCCAGCAGTTTCGGGGGATCCGCAGCTTTCTTT. This gives the protein CASSFGGSAAFF.

The J gene is TRBJ1-5, the V gene TRBV18, with D perhaps TRBD1 (5 bases). The CDR3 sequence is 16 residues long. The germline V gene has CDR1 KGHSH and CDR2 LQKENI. Trimming pared 3 bases from V and 0 bases from J, leaving 12 bases between. The CDR3 spells CASSPADSYSNQPQHF. CDR3 nucleotide sequence: TGTGCCAGCTCACCCGCAGACAGCTATAGCAATCAGCCCCAGCATTTT.

V is TRBV27 and J is TRBJ2-2; D possibly corresponds to TRBD1 (6 bases). Germline CDR1 reads MNHEY; CDR2 reads SMNVEV (reference sequence). CDR3 length equals 15 residues. The V end was cut by 4 bases, the J end by 5 bases, with 14 bases between. The CDR3 sequence: CASSSGGQGTGELFF. The CDR3, as DNA: TGTGCCAGCAGTTCTGGGGGCCAAGGAACCGGGGAGCTGTTTTTT.

The table lists this clone with a few counts. This sequence joins TRBV4-1 and TRBJ1-6; 7 bases map to TRBD1. V shed 0 bases and J 6 bases; nucleotides not matched to a gene: 2. CDR3 size: 15 residues. Looked up from germline, CDR1 is MGHRA and CDR2 is YSYEKL. The CDR3 sequence is CASSQEAGGNSPLHF. The CDR3 DNA is TGCGCCAGCAGCCAAGAGGCAGGGGGTAATTCACCCCTCCACTTT.

This rearrangement joins TRBV7-2 to TRBJ1-4; D gene ambiguous. Germline-derived CDR1 and CDR2 are SGHTA and FQGNSA. This CDR3 comprises 16 residues. Deletions cut 5 bases from V and 3 bases from J, with 16 bases between. CDR3 in amino acids: CASSDRLSVANEKLFF. The CDR3 bases are TGTGCCAGCAGCGACCGTCTGAGCGTAGCTAATGAAAAACTGTTTTTT.

The chain carries TRBV4-1 and TRBJ2-1; 9 positions agree with TRBD1. The V gene's germline CDR1 is MGHRA and CDR2 YSYEKL. Unmatched junction bases numbered 2, after V lost 2 bases and J lost 3 bases. The CDR3 loop spans 15 amino acids. CDR3 coding DNA: TGCGCCAGCAGCCAACTGGGACAGGGCTACAATGAGCAGTTCTTC. It specifies CASSQLGQGYNEQFF.

This chain connects TRBV10-2 to TRBJ1-3, with D possibly TRBD1 on 5 matching bases. V was trimmed by 3 bases and J by 0 bases, leaving 9 bases between them. The length of the CDR3 is 15 residues. Germline V gene lookup returns CDR1 WSHSY and CDR2 SAAADI. CDR3 DNA sequence: TGCGCCAGCAGTGATTCCAGGGCCTCTGGAAACACCATATATTTT. As protein: CASSDSRASGNTIYF.

This chain links TRBV6-5 with TRBJ1-2, with 7 nucleotides matching TRBD1. In germline, CDR1 is MNHEY, CDR2 SVGAGI. CDR3 size: 14 residues. V shed 5 bases, J shed 0 bases, and the junction held 3 bases outside the gene matches. As DNA, the CDR3 is TGTGCCAGCAGTCCAGGGGGAACTAACTATGGCTACACCTTC. It specifies CASSPGGTNYGYTF.

As DNA, the CDR3 is TGTGCCATCAGAAATATTAATAGCGGGATCTCCTACGAGCAGTACTTC. This sequence encodes CAIRNINSGISYEQYF. This rearrangement joins TRBV10-3 to TRBJ2-7; 8 nucleotides line up with TRBD2. The V and J ends lost 6 bases and 0 bases, in that order; junction bases with no gene match: 10. The germline V gene has CDR1 ENHRY and CDR2 SYGVKD. The CDR3 loop spans 16 amino acids.

J is TRBJ1-2 and V is TRBV10-3, with D unresolved. CDR3 size: 16 residues. V lost 6 bases, J lost 8 bases, and 25 bases lay in between. Germline V gene data show CDR1 as ENHRY and CDR2 as SYGVKD. Here the CDR3 reads CAIRMTGPTEGSGYTF. The CDR3 nucleotides are TGTGCCATCAGAATGACGGGCCCAACTGAAGGGAGCGGCTACACCTTC.